In this sample, the clone carrying this T cell receptor beta chain turned up a few times. Its cognate antigen is unknown. One junction end does not reproduce the germline sequence, and a read error may be involved. Donors had nominal health at sampling but likely had unrecorded immune exposures. This sample was taken from a study of cytomegalovirus exposure and HLA in healthy donors. Looking at the study overall: Within an early data release were tens of millions of unique TCRs drawn from HLA-typed donors. Study-level results: Association of a missense DCLRE1C variant with TCR beta V- and J-gene trimming was reported in a later analysis. Among TCR beta chains of equal frequency, HLA-associated ones were more clonally expanded in a later analysis.

From germline, CDR1 is SEHNR and CDR2 FQNEAQ (reference sequence). CDR3 length: 14 amino acids. 13 Jbeta primers and 60 Vbeta primers were used for the PCR. Data came from immunoSEQ multiplex PCR; TCRdb stores just in-frame clones and leaves some out. The sample holds about 130,000 clones, 75% to 85% seen once. The sample consisted of PBMCs. The chain couples TRBV7-9 to TRBJ2-7; 9 bases map to TRBD1. This TCR came from a man under 40 in good health and CMV-seronegative. This CDR3 is CSSSLVTGGYEQYF. DNA of the CDR3: TGTTCCAGCAGCTTAGTGACAGGGGGGTACGAGCAGTACTTC.